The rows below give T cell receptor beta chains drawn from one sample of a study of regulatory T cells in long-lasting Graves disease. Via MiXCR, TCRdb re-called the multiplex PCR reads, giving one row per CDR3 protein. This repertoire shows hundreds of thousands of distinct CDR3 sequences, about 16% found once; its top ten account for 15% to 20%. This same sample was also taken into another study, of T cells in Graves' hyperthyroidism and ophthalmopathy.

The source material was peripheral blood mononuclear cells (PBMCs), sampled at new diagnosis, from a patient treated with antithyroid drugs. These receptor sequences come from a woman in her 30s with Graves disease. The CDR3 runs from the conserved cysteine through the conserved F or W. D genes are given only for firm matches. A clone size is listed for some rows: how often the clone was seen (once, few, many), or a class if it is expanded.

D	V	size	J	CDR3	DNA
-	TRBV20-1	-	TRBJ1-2	CSARDAKEGRPWLSNYGYTF	TGCAGTGCTAGAGATGCAAAGGAGGGACGACCGTGGCTTTCTAACTATGGCTACACCTTC
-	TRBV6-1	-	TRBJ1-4	CASSHQPQAGAGEKLFF	TGTGCCAGCAGTCACCAGCCCCAAGCCGGGGCGGGGGAAAAACTGTTTTTT
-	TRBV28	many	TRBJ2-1	CASSFDNLRGNEQFF	TGTGCCAGCAGTTTCGACAACCTGAGGGGCAATGAGCAGTTCTTC
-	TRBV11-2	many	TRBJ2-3	CASSWRRITTDTQYF	TGTGCCAGCAGCTGGCGCCGGATAACCACAGATACGCAGTATTTT
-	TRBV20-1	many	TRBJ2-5	CSAPDPRAGQAETQYF	TGCAGTGCTCCCGACCCCCGGGCAGGGCAAGCAGAGACCCAGTACTTC
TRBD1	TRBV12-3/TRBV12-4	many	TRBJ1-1	CASSFTGGYTEAFF	TGTGCCAGCAGTTTCACAGGGGGCTACACTGAAGCTTTCTTT
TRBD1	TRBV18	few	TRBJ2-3	CASSQDRGLTDTQYF	TGTGCCAGCTCACAGGACAGGGGGCTGACAGATACGCAGTATTTT
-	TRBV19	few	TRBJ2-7	CASSIGSQGGNEQYF	TGTGCCAGTAGTATAGGATCCCAGGGAGGAAACGAGCAGTACTTC
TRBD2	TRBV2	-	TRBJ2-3	CASRRLAGADTQYF	TGTGCCAGCAGACGACTAGCGGGAGCGGATACGCAGTATTTT
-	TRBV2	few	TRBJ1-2	CASREERARYGYTF	TGTGCCAGCAGGGAGGAAAGGGCTCGCTATGGCTACACCTTC
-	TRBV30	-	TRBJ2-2	CAWSRTTGTGELFF	TGTGCCTGGAGTCGAACCACAGGGACCGGGGAGCTGTTTTTT